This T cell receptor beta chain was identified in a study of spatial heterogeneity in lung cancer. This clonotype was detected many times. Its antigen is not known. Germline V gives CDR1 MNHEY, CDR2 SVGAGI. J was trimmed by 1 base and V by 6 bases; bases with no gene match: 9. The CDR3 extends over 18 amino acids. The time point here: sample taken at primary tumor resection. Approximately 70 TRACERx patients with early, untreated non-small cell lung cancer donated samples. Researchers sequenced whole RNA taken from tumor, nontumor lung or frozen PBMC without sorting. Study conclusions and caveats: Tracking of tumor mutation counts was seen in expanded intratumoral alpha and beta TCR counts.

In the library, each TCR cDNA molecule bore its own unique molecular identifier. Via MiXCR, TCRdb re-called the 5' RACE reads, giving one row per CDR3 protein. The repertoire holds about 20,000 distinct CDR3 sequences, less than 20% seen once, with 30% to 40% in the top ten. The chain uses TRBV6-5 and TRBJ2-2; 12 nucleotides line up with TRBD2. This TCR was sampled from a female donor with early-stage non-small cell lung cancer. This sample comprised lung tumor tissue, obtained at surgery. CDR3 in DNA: TGTGCCAGCAGCTTATACGGACTAGCGGGACTGAACACCGGGGAGCTGTTTTTT. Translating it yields CASSLYGLAGLNTGELFF.